Listed here are 7 T cell receptor beta chains from one sample, sequenced in a study of T cells in localized non-small cell lung cancer. Assay: immunoSEQ multiplex PCR; the TCRdb copy retains only in-frame clones and omits some. This table has about 70,000 clones, roughly nine tenths appearing once. Sequenced here: peripheral blood, sampled before any cancer treatment. All receptors come from a male donor aged 60 or over with stage III squamous cell lung carcinoma.

This chain uses TRBV7-9 with TRBJ2-5, with 7 positions matching TRBD1. CDR1 and CDR2 from the germline V gene are SEHNR and FQNEAQ (reference sequence). V dropped 5 bases and J dropped 5; count of bases not matched to a gene: 11. There are 15 residues in the CDR3. CDR3 DNA: TGTGCCAGCAGCCCCCACCAGGGGGACGGCGAGACCCAGTACTTC. Translated, it gives CASSPHQGDGETQYF.

This chain links TRBV7-2 with TRBJ1-4; 7 bases align to TRBD1. Germline values: CDR1 SGHTA, CDR2 FQGNSA. Trimming cost V 5 bases and J 3 bases; bases outside gene matches: 6. This CDR3 has 15 residues. CDR3 coding DNA: TGTGCCAGCAGCCCCCGGGACAGACCTAATGAAAAACTGTTTTTT. Its translation: CASSPRDRPNEKLFF.

This chain links TRBV5-4 with TRBJ1-1; 8 nucleotides match TRBD1. J gave up 7 bases and V 3 bases, and 11 bases lay outside the gene matches. Per germline, CDR1 SGHNT and CDR2 YYREEE (reference sequence). The CDR3 loop spans 15 amino acids. DNA for the CDR3: TGTGCCAGCAGCTCCAGACAGGGGATCGTTGGTGAAGCTTTCTTT. Its protein product is CASSSRQGIVGEAFF.

The chain links TRBV5-1 to TRBJ2-1, with 9 positions matching TRBD2. V lost 7 bases to trimming and J lost 5 bases; unmatched junction nucleotides: 4. The CDR3 consists of 13 residues. Germline CDR1 reads SGHRS; CDR2 reads YFSETQ. For the CDR3, the DNA is TGCGCCAGCGCGGGGGGGCCGAACAATGAGCAGTTCTTC. Its protein product is CASAGGPNNEQFF.

The J gene is TRBJ1-2, the V gene TRBV27; tentatively, D is TRBD1 (5 bases). CDR1 and CDR2 from the germline V gene are MNHEY and SMNVEV (reference sequence). This CDR3 contains 13 residues. Deletions cut 2 bases from V and 4 bases from J, with 8 bases between. DNA for the CDR3: TGTGCCAGCAGTTTACAGGGATCCTATGGCTACACCTTC. It translates to CASSLQGSYGYTF.

The chain employs TRBV7-9 and TRBJ2-5; D is ambiguous. Germline loops: CDR1 SEHNR, CDR2 FQNEAQ (reference sequence). V was cut by 5 bases and J by 0 bases, with 10 bases left in between. This CDR3 is 14 amino acids long. The CDR3 DNA follows: TGTGCCAGCAGCGACTCCGGACACCAAGAGACCCAGTACTTC. It specifies CASSDSGHQETQYF.

The chain combines TRBV5-4 with TRBJ2-5; TRBD1 is a possible D gene (6 bases). The V gene lost 0 bases and the J gene lost 1 base, with 7 bases spanning the gap. The CDR3 spans 14 residues. Germline CDR1 reads SGHNT; CDR2 reads YYREEE (reference sequence). The CDR3 DNA reads TGTGCCAGCAGCTTGGACAGGGTCCAAGAGACCCAGTACTTC. Translated, it gives CASSLDRVQETQYF.